Listed below are T cell receptor beta chains from one sample, sequenced in a study of blood T cell repertoires in COVID-19. Profiled with immunoSEQ multiplex PCR; TCRdb holds only in-frame clones, not every one. The table has 400,000 or so clones, approximately 86% seen once. Sequences were obtained from PBMCs or T cells enriched from blood (not recorded which). Receptor source: a woman in her thirties or forties with acute COVID-19. The conserved cysteine and the conserved F or W are not part of the CDR3 here. Fields, in order: J gene, CDR3 length, V gene, CDR3 protein.

j_call: TRBJ1-1; cdr3_length: 13; v_call: TRBV19; cdr3_aa: ASSNRGIGHTEAF
j_call: TRBJ2-7; cdr3_length: 12; v_call: TRBV14; cdr3_aa: ASSQERQPYEQY
j_call: TRBJ2-6; cdr3_length: 15; v_call: TRBV5-1; cdr3_aa: ASSLSVGGTGANVLT
j_call: TRBJ2-3; cdr3_length: 14; v_call: TRBV6-2/TRBV6-3; cdr3_aa: ASSYSLAGGTDTQY
j_call: TRBJ1-1; cdr3_length: 12; v_call: TRBV24-1; cdr3_aa: ATSEAREGAEAF
j_call: TRBJ2-7; cdr3_length: 9; v_call: TRBV20-1; cdr3_aa: SASRQEEQY
j_call: TRBJ2-7; cdr3_length: 11; v_call: TRBV29-1; cdr3_aa: SVVSGRGNEQY
j_call: TRBJ2-5; cdr3_length: 15; v_call: TRBV5-1; cdr3_aa: ASSLGLRGTNQETQY
j_call: TRBJ1-2; cdr3_length: 11; v_call: TRBV6-2/TRBV6-3; cdr3_aa: ASSLGDFYGYT
j_call: TRBJ1-2; cdr3_length: 10; v_call: TRBV3-1/TRBV3-2; cdr3_aa: ASGRNSGGYT
j_call: TRBJ2-6; cdr3_length: 16; v_call: TRBV29-1; cdr3_aa: SVESGQGGFSGANVLT
j_call: TRBJ1-5; cdr3_length: 12; v_call: TRBV19; cdr3_aa: ASSMGSSNQPQH
j_call: TRBJ1-6; cdr3_length: 13; v_call: TRBV30; cdr3_aa: AWSPAGQGNSPLH
j_call: TRBJ1-2; cdr3_length: 12; v_call: TRBV5-1; cdr3_aa: ASSLEGHNYGYT
j_call: TRBJ2-7; cdr3_length: 12; v_call: TRBV9; cdr3_aa: ASSVGTTDYEQY
j_call: TRBJ2-1; cdr3_length: 13; v_call: TRBV5-1; cdr3_aa: ASSLGDRGAGEQF
j_call: TRBJ2-5; cdr3_length: 13; v_call: TRBV6-2/TRBV6-3; cdr3_aa: ASSLIPGQGETQY
j_call: TRBJ2-7; cdr3_length: 12; v_call: TRBV30; cdr3_aa: AWAGTGISYEQY
j_call: TRBJ2-3; cdr3_length: 13; v_call: TRBV15; cdr3_aa: ATRGGGDRSDTQY
j_call: TRBJ1-6; cdr3_length: 12; v_call: TRBV5-1; cdr3_aa: ASGSDFLNSPLH
j_call: TRBJ2-3; cdr3_length: 16; v_call: TRBV2; cdr3_aa: ASSEVIQGIHVTDTQY
j_call: TRBJ2-7; cdr3_length: 14; v_call: TRBV2; cdr3_aa: ASSDRSGGARLEQY
j_call: TRBJ1-6; cdr3_length: 11; v_call: TRBV5-5; cdr3_aa: ASSATGESPLH
j_call: TRBJ1-1; cdr3_length: 14; v_call: TRBV6-1; cdr3_aa: ASSGPGTTLNTEAF
j_call: TRBJ1-5; cdr3_length: 12; v_call: TRBV30; cdr3_aa: ACNSGFSNQPQH
j_call: TRBJ1-2; cdr3_length: 11; v_call: TRBV10-3; cdr3_aa: AISVDSSYGYT
j_call: TRBJ1-6; cdr3_length: 12; v_call: TRBV13; cdr3_aa: ASSTGGYNSPLH
j_call: TRBJ2-7; cdr3_length: 17; v_call: TRBV15; cdr3_aa: ATSRDRRDSGLGGYEQY
j_call: TRBJ2-5; cdr3_length: 14; v_call: TRBV5-1; cdr3_aa: ASSFTSGATIETQY
j_call: TRBJ1-6; cdr3_length: 12; v_call: TRBV6-5; cdr3_aa: ASSYLQANSPLH
j_call: TRBJ1-2; cdr3_length: 10; v_call: TRBV5-1; cdr3_aa: ASSLEQGGYT
j_call: TRBJ2-3; cdr3_length: 15; v_call: TRBV4-2; cdr3_aa: ASSQGTAGARTDTQY